The 20 T cell receptor beta chains given below trace back to one sample, sequenced in a study of T cell repertoires in cytomegalovirus infection. TCRdb itself ran the reads through MiXCR, one entry per CDR3 protein. Counted here are 740,000 or so distinct CDR3 sequences, roughly a third occurring once; the ten biggest clones make up 2.8%. Source material: PBMCs. All receptors derive from a human donor in good health (CMV status not recorded). Some clones in this sample may be carry-over from other donors' samples.

The genes are TRBV28 and TRBJ2-7, with a possible D match to TRBD1 (6 bases). The V gene's germline CDR1 is MDHEN and CDR2 SYDVKM. Trimming cost V 4 bases and J 6 bases, with 22 bases left between them. The CDR3 loop spans 16 amino acids. CDR3 in DNA: TGTGCCAGCAGTTCTGTCCCGAGGGGCCAAGGGGGCGAGCAGTACTTC. Encoded protein: CASSSVPRGQGGEQYF.

V and J are TRBV19 and TRBJ2-7, with D tentatively TRBD1 (6 bases). V lost 5 bases and J lost 7, with 12 bases in between. The germline V gene has CDR1 LNHDA and CDR2 SQIVND (reference sequence). The length of the CDR3 is 12 residues. The CDR3 loop reads CASSFGQREQYF. The CDR3 bases are TGTGCCAGTAGTTTCGGACAGCGGGAGCAGTACTTC.

This rearrangement joins TRBV27 to TRBJ1-2; D is unclear. Trimming removed 2 bases from V and 2 bases from J, with 15 bases in between. Germline V gene lookup returns CDR1 MNHEY and CDR2 SMNVEV (reference sequence). CDR3 length: 16 residues. CDR3 in DNA: TGTGCCAGCAGTTTAGGGCCGAGCCGACCAAACTATGGCTACACCTTC. Protein sequence: CASSLGPSRPNYGYTF.

V gene TRBV11-2 combines with J gene TRBJ1-4; D remains ambiguous. Germline V gives CDR1 SGHAT, CDR2 FQNNGV. Trimming shortened V by 5 bases and J by 5 bases, and 15 bases separated the two germline ends. The CDR3 spans 15 residues. The CDR3 loop reads CASSPAWLKNEKLFF. CDR3 nucleotide sequence: TGTGCCAGCAGCCCAGCCTGGCTGAAGAATGAAAAACTGTTTTTT. Variable domain in full (rest from reference TRBV11-2 and TRBJ1-4): EAGVAQSPRYKIIEKRQSVAFWCNPISGHATLYWYQQILGQGPKLLIQFQNNGVVDDSQLPKDRFSAERLKGVDSTLKIQPAKLEDSAVYLCASSPAWLKNEKLFFGSGTQLSVL.

In its sample, this clonotype was seen a few times. V and J are TRBV7-2 and TRBJ2-5; 9 nucleotides match TRBD2. The junction had 16 bases not matched to a gene; V was cut back by 3 bases and J by 5 bases. CDR1 and CDR2 (germline): SGHTA, FQGNSA. This CDR3 is built from 18 residues. As DNA, the CDR3 is TGTGCCAGCAGCTTGTTCAGGGGCATAGCGGGAGTAAGGGAGACCCAGTACTTC. Residues: CASSLFRGIAGVRETQYF.

Notes on this clonotype: A much larger clone differs from this one at a single base, so this may be a read error. V usage is TRBV7-4 and J usage is TRBJ2-1; no clear D. This CDR3 contains 10 residues. CDR1 and CDR2 from the germline V gene are SGHVT and SQSDAQ. The CDR3 nucleotides are TGTGCCAGCGCGTACAATGAGCAGTGCTTC. Translation: CASAYNEQCF. Supplemented by reference TRBV7-4 and TRBJ2-1, the full variable domain reads GAGVSQSPRYKVAKRGRDVALRCDSISGHVTLYWYRQTLGQGSEVLTYSQSDAQRDKSGRPSGRFSAERPERSVSTLKIQRTEQGDSAVYLCASAYNEQCFGPGTRLTVL.

This clonotype was detected only a few times. V is TRBV3-1 and J is TRBJ1-1, with 8 bases fitting TRBD1. Germline V gives CDR1 LGHDT, CDR2 YNNKEL (reference sequence). Trimming removed 0 bases from V and 6 bases from J; junction bases left unmatched: 3. The CDR3 sequence is 14 residues long. CDR3 coding DNA: TGTGCCAGCAGCCAAGATCCGACAGGGGCTGAAGCTTTCTTT. Translation gives CASSQDPTGAEAFF.

On this clonotype: A read error is possible here, since a much larger clone lies one base away. The chain recombines TRBV7-2 with TRBJ2-3; 8 nucleotides match TRBD2. Germline V gene lookup returns CDR1 SGHTA and CDR2 FQGNSA. The CDR3 loop spans 15 amino acids. CDR3 DNA sequence: TGTGCCAGCAGCTTAGGAGCGGGAGTTGCAGATACGCAGTCTTTT. Protein product: CASSLGAGVADTQSF. Full variable domain (missing parts from reference TRBV7-2 and TRBJ2-3): GAGVSQSPSNKVTEKGKDVELRCDPISGHTALYWYRQSLGQGLEFLIYFQGNSAPDKSGLPSDRFSAERTGGSVSTLTIQRTQQEDSAVYLCASSLGAGVADTQSFGPGTRLTVL.

This rearrangement joins TRBV6-1 to TRBJ1-2; 9 bases align to TRBD1. V shed 6 bases, J shed 7 bases, and the junction held 9 bases outside the gene matches. Germline CDR1 reads MNHNS; CDR2 reads SASEGT. CDR3 length: 14 amino acids. CDR3: CASRPPGQGGGYTF. The CDR3 DNA reads as TGTGCCAGCAGACCACCGGGACAGGGCGGTGGCTACACCTTC.

This clonotype was observed a handful of times. The rearrangement uses TRBV11-3 and TRBJ1-2, with D perhaps matching TRBD1 (5 bases). The CDR3 is 12 amino acids. Per germline, CDR1 SGHNT and CDR2 YENEEA. Trimming took off 5 bases at V and 7 bases at J, with 11 bases between the two ends. Here the CDR3 reads CASSRDGAGYTF. The DNA for the CDR3 is TGTGCCAGCAGCCGAGACGGGGCTGGCTACACCTTC. The full variable domain, in which reference TRBV11-3 and TRBJ1-2 provide the parts outside the CDR3, is EAGVVQSPRYKIIEKKQPVAFWCNPISGHNTLYWYLQNLGQGPELLIRYENEEAVDDSQLPKDRFSAERLKGVDSTLKIQPAELGDSAVYLCASSRDGAGYTFGSGTRLTVV.

This clonotype was counted ten times or more. The chain couples TRBV7-2 to TRBJ2-7, with 10 bases fitting TRBD1. Germline V gives CDR1 SGHTA, CDR2 FQGNSA. Germline trimming cut 5 bases from V and 3 bases from J; bases unmatched to any gene: 7. The CDR3 is 15 amino acids. Here the CDR3 DNA reads TGTGCCAGCAGCAGCCACCGGGACAGGGGCTACGAGCAGTACTTC. Its translation: CASSSHRDRGYEQYF.

This clonotype was picked up a small number of times. The chain carries TRBV5-1 and TRBJ2-1; 8 bases are shared with TRBD2. After removal of 1 base from V and 6 bases from J, the junction contained 6 bases not matched to a gene. Germline V gene data show CDR1 as SGHRS and CDR2 as YFSETQ. This CDR3 has 15 residues. The CDR3, as DNA: TGCGCCAGCAGCTTGTTCCAGCGGGAGCTCAATGAGCAGTTCTTC. This encodes CASSLFQRELNEQFF.

This clonotype was counted a few times. The V and J genes are TRBV27 and TRBJ2-2; D is unresolved. Germline V CDR1 and CDR2: MNHEY, SMNVEV (reference sequence). The length of the CDR3 is 12 residues. Trimming took 7 bases from V and 4 from J, leaving 7 bases between them. The CDR3 DNA follows: TGTGCCAGCACCGGGTCCACCGGGGAGCTGTTTTTT. It translates to CASTGSTGELFF.

This clonotype was picked up a small number of times. The J gene is TRBJ1-2, the V gene TRBV5-5, with 7 nucleotides matching TRBD1. With V trimmed by 5 bases and J by 5 bases, 15 bases remained unmatched. This CDR3 contains 16 residues. CDR1 is SGHKS and CDR2 is YYEKEE in the germline V gene (reference sequence). The DNA of the CDR3 is TGTGCCAGCAGTATGACGGGACAGAGTACATATTATGGCTACACCTTC. Protein product: CASSMTGQSTYYGYTF.

This clonotype turned up a few times. The J gene is TRBJ1-6, the V gene TRBV28, with D unresolved. Per germline, CDR1 MDHEN and CDR2 SYDVKM. Trimming shortened V by 4 bases and J by 10 bases, and 5 bases separated the two germline ends. This CDR3 is 11 amino acids long. CDR3: CASSSTSPLHF. The CDR3 bases are TGTGCCAGCAGTTCTACCTCACCCCTCCACTTT.

The gene calls are TRBV2 and TRBJ2-1; D is possibly TRBD2 (6 bases). The CDR3 is 16 residues long. The V end was cut by 4 bases, the J end by 4 bases, with 17 bases between. Germline loops: CDR1 SNHLY, CDR2 FYNNEI. The CDR3 DNA is TGTGCCAGCAGTGCAAAGGGCAGGGAGGCTTACAATGAGCAGTTCTTC. The encoded protein is CASSAKGREAYNEQFF.

About this clonotype: A read error is possible here, since a much larger clone lies one base away. The chain is built from TRBV19 and TRBJ1-4, with 7 positions matching TRBD1. Germline V gene lookup returns CDR1 LNHDA and CDR2 SQIVND (reference sequence). The CDR3 is 16 amino acids. CDR3 sequence (DNA): TGTACCAACCCAAGCGCACCGGGACAGCCCGATGAAAAACTGTTTTTT. Protein: CTNPSAPGQPDEKLFF.

The CDR3 sequence is CASSDDLRASGKADTQYF. CDR3 coding DNA: TGTGCCAGCAGTGACGACCTCCGGGCTAGCGGGAAGGCAGATACGCAGTATTTT. The chain employs TRBV28 and TRBJ2-3; 9 bases agree with TRBD2. The CDR3 has 18 residues. J lost 4 bases, V lost 5 bases, and 16 bases had no gene match. Germline V lookup: CDR1 MDHEN, CDR2 SYDVKM.

This clonotype was seen only a few times. The V and J genes are TRBV5-1 and TRBJ1-1; the match to TRBD1 covers 7 bases. Germline V CDR1 and CDR2: SGHRS, YFSETQ. The V and J ends lost 0 bases and 3 bases, in that order; junction bases with no gene match: 8. The CDR3 extends over 16 amino acids. The DNA for the CDR3 is TGCGCCAGCAGCTTGGCCACGGGACAGAAGTACACTGAAGCTTTCTTT. Translation gives CASSLATGQKYTEAFF. The whole variable domain, filled in from reference TRBV5-1 and TRBJ1-1, reads KAGVTQTPRYLIKTRGQQVTLSCSPISGHRSVSWYQQTPGQGLQFLFEYFSETQRNKGNFPGRFSGRQFSNSRSEMNVSTLELGDSALYLCASSLATGQKYTEAFFGQGTRLTVV.

This clonotype was observed a handful of times. The chain uses TRBV29-1 and TRBJ1-2; 7 bases fit TRBD1. The CDR3 has 13 residues. Germline lookup yields CDR1 SQVTM and CDR2 ANQGSEA. The junction had 9 bases not matched to a gene; V was cut back by 7 bases and J by 4 bases. CDR3 loop: CSAPGTASYGYTF. CDR3 nucleotide sequence: TGCAGCGCCCCCGGGACAGCTTCCTATGGCTACACCTTC.